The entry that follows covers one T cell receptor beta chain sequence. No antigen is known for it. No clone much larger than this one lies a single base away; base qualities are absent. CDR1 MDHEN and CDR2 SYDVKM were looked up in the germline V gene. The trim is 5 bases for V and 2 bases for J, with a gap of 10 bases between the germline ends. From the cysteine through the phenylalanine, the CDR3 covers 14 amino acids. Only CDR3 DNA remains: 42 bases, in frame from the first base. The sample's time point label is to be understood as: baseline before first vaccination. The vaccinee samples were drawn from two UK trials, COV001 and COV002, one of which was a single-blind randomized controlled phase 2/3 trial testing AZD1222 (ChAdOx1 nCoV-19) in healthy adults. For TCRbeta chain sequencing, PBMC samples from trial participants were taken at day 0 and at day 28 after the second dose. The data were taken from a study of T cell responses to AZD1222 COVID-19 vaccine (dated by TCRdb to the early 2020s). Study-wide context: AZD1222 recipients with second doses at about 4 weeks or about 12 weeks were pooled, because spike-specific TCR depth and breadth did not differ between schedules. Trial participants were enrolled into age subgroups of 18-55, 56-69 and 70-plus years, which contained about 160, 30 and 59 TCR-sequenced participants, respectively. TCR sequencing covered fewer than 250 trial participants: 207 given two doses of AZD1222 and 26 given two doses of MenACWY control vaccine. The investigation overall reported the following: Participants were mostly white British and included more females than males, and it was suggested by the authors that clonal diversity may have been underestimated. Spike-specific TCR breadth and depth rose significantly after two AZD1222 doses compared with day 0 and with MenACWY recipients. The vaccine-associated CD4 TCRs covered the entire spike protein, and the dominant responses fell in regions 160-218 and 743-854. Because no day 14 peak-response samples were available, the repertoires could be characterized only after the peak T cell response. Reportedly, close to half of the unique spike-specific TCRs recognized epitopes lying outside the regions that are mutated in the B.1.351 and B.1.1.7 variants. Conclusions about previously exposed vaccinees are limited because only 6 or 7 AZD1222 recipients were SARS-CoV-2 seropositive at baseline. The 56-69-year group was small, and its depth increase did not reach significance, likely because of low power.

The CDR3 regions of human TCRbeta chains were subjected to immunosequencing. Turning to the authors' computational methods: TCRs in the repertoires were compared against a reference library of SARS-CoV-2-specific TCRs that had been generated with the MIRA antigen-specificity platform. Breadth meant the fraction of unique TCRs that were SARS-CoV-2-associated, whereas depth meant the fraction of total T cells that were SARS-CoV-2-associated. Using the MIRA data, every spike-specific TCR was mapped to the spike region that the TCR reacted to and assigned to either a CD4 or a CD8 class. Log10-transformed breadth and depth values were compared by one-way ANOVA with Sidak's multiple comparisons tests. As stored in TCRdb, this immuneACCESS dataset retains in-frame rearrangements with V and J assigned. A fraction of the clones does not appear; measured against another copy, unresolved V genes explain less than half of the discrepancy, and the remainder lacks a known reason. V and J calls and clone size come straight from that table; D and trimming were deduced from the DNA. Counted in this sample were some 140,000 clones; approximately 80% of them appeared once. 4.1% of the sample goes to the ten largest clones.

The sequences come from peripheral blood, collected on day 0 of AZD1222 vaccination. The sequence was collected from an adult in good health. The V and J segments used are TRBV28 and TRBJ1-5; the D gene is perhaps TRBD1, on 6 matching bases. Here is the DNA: TGTGCCAGCAGTCCCGGGGGCGGCAATCAGCCCCAGCATTTT. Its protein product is CASSPGGGNQPQHF.